The present TCR beta chain was sequenced within a study of molecular identifiers for immune sequencing clone quantification. Study-wide context: In replicates, RNA from about 21,000 or 97,000 naive CD8 cells was divided five ways and four parts were sequenced. Study-wide results and caveats: The study reportedly detected spiked Jurkat TCR RNA from one cell among around 1 million naive cells.

This clonotype was seen many times. Its antigen is currently unknown. Listed TCR primers, together with previously described methods, were used for the bulk TCR libraries. Using its own MiXCR run on the PCR reads, TCRdb lists one record per CDR3 protein. The sample includes 550,000 to 750,000 distinct CDR3 sequences, about 20% of them seen just once. With 10%, 30% or 50% of RNA, about 17,000 to 1,100,000 naive CD8 T cells were sequenced. CDR1 is MGHRA, CDR2 YSYEKL, per germline. CDR3 length: 15 amino acids. The V end was cut by 1 base, the J end by 10 bases, with 19 bases between. This rearrangement joins TRBV4-1 to TRBJ1-2, with a possible D match to TRBD1 (5 bases). The material sequenced was naive CD8+ T cells from blood, with Jurkat cell RNA spiked in. Subset meaning: FACS-sorted CD8+CD4-CCR7+CD45RA+ naive T cells. This clonotype originated in a human donor in good health. Some libraries in this study had Jurkat cell RNA spiked in. As DNA, the CDR3 is TGCGCCAGCAGCCAAGCCTGGGACTTTCCCCCATACTACACCTTC. Residues: CASSQAWDFPPYYTF.